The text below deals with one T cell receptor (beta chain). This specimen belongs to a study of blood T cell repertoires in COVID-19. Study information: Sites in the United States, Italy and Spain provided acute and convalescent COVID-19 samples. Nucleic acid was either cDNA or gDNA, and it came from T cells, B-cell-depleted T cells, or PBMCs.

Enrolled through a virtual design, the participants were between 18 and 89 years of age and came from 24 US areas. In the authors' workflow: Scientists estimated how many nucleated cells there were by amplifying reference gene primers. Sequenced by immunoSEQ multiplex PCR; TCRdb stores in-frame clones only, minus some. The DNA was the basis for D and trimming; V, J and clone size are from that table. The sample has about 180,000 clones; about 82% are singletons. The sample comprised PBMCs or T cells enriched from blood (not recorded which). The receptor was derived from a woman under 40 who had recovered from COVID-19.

CDR3: CASSLATGLGSYEQYF. In DNA, the CDR3 is TGTGCCAGCAGTTTAGCTACAGGTTTGGGTTCCTACGAGCAGTACTTC. The chain joins TRBV28 to TRBJ2-7; TRBD1 is a possible D gene (5 bases). The CDR3 loop spans 16 amino acids. Per germline, CDR1 MDHEN and CDR2 SYDVKM. Trimming pared 2 bases from V and 1 base from J, leaving 15 bases between. Full variable domain (missing parts from reference TRBV28 and TRBJ2-7): DVKVTQSSRYLVKRTGEKVFLECVQDMDHENMFWYRQDPGLGLRLIYFSYDVKMKEKGDIPEGYSVSREKKERFSLILESASTNQTSMYLCASSLATGLGSYEQYFGPGTRLTVT.